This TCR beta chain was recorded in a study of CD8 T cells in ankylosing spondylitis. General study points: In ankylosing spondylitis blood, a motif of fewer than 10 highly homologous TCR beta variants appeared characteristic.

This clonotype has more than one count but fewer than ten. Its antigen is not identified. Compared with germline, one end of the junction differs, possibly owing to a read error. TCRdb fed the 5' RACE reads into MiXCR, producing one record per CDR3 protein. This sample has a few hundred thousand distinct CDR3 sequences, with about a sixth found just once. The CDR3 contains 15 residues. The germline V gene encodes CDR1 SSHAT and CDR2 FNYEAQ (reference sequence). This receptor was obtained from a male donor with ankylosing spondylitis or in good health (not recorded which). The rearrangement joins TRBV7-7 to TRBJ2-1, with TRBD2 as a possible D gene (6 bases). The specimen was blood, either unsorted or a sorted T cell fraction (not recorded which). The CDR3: CASSLGPGVHNEQFF. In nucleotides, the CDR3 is TGTGCTAGCAGCTTAGGACCGGGAGTGCACAATGAGCAGTTCTTC. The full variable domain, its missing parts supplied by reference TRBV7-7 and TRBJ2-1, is GAGVSQSPRYKVTKRGQDVTLRCDPISSHATLYWYQQALGQGPEFLTYFNYEAQPDKSGLPSDRFSAERPEGSISTLTIQRTEQRDSAMYRCASSLGPGVHNEQFFGPGTRLTVL.